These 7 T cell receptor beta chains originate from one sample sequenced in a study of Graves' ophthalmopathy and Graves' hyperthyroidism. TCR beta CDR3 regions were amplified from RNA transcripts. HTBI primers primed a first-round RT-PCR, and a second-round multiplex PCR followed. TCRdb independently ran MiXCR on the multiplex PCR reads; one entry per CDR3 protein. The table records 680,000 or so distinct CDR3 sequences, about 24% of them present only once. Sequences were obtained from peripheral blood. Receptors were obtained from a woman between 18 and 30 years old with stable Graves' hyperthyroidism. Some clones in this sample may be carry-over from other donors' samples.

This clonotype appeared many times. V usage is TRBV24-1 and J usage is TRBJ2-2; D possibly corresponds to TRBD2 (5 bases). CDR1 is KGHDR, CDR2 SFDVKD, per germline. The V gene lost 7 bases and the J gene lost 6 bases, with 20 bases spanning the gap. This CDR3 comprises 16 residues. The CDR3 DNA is TGTGCCACCAGCCCTGGGTCCGGCGGGTGGTCCGGGGAGCTGTTTTTT. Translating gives CATSPGSGGWSGELFF.

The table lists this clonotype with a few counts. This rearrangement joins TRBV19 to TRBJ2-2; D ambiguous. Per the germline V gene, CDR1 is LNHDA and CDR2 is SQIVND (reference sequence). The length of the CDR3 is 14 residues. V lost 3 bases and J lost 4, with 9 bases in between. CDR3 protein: CASSIDRSTGELFF. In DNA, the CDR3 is TGTGCCAGTAGTATTGACCGAAGCACCGGGGAGCTGTTTTTT.

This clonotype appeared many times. This chain's CDR3 is CASSQPNSPLHF. In DNA, the CDR3 is TGTGCCAGCAGTCAACCTAATTCACCCCTCCACTTT. V and J are TRBV12-3 or TRBV12-4 and TRBJ1-6; D not resolved. The V gene lost 5 bases and the J gene lost 6 bases, with 5 bases spanning the gap. The CDR3 spans 12 residues.

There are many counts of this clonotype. CDR3: CASSGPGTGHEQYF. In DNA, the CDR3 is TGTGCCAGCAGCGGCCCCGGGACAGGGCACGAGCAGTACTTC. The V call is TRBV9, the J call TRBJ2-7, with TRBD1 matching over 9 bases. The germline V gene has CDR1 SGDLS and CDR2 YYNGEE. With V trimmed by 3 bases and J by 5 bases, 6 bases remained unmatched. This CDR3 spans 14 amino acids.

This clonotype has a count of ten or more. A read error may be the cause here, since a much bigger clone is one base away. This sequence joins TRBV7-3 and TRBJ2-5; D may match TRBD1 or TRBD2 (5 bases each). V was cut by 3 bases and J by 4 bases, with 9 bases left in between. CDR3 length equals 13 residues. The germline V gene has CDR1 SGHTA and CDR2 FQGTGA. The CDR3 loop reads CASSFGGVETQYF. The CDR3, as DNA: TGTGCCAGCAGCTTTGGGGGAGTAGAGACCCAGTACTTC. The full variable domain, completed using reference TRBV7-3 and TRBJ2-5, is GAGVSQTPSNKVTEKGKYVELRCDPISGHTALYWYRQSLGQGPEFLIYFQGTGAADDSGLPNDRFFAVRPEGSVSTLKIQRTERGDSAVYLCASSFGGVETQYFGPGTRLLVL.

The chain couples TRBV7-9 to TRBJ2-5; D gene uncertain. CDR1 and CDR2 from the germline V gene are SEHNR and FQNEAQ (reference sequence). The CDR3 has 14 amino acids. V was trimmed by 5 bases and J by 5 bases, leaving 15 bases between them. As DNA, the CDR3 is TGTGCCAGCAGCCCTAAGTCATTAGGGGAGACCCAGTACTTC. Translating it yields CASSPKSLGETQYF.

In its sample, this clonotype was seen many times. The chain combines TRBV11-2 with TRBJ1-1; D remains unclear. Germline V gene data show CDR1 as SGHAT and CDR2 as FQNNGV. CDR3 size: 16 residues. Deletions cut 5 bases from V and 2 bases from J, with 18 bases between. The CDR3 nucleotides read TGTGCCAGCAGCCCCCCTTTGGGAGGGCTTAACACTGAAGCTTTCTTT. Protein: CASSPPLGGLNTEAFF.